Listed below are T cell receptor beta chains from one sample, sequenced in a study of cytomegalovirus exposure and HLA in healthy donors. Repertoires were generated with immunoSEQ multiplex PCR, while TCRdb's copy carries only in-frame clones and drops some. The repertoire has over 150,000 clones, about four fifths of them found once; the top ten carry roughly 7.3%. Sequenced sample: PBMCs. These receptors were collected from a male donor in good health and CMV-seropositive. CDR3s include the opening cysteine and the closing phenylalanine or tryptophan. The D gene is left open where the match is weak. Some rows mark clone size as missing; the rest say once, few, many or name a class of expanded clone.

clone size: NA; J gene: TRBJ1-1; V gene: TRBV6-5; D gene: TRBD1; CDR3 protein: CASRQDRGSTEAFF; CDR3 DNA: TGTGCCAGCAGGCAGGACAGGGGTAGCACTGAAGCTTTCTTT
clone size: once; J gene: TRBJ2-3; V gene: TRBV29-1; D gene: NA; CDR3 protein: CSVKLERTSTDTQYF; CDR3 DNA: TGCAGCGTGAAACTAGAGCGCACTAGCACAGATACGCAGTATTTT
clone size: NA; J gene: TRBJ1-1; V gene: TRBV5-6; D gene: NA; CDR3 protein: CASSQRANMNTEAFF; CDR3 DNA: TGTGCCAGCAGCCAGAGGGCCAATATGAACACTGAAGCTTTCTTT
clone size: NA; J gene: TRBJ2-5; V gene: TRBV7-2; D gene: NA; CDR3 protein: CASSPGGRSSETQYF; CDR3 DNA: TGTGCCAGCAGCCCCGGGGGGCGGAGCTCAGAGACCCAGTACTTC
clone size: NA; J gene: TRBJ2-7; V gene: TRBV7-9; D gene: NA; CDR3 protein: CASSLPRNSGSYEQYF; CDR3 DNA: TGTGCCAGCAGCTTGCCCCGAAATAGCGGTTCCTACGAGCAGTACTTC
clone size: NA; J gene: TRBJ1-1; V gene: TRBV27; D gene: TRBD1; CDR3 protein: CASRDQGANTEAFF; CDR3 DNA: TGTGCCAGCAGGGATCAGGGGGCAAACACTGAAGCTTTCTTT
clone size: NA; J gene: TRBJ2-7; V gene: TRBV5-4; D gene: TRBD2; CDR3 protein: CASKDGGASYEQYF; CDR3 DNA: TGTGCCAGCAAGGACGGGGGGGCCTCCTACGAGCAGTACTTC
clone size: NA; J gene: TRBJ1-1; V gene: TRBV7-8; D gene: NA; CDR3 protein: CASSLRLSGSTEAFF; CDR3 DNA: TGTGCCAGCAGCTTAAGGTTGAGCGGGTCCACTGAAGCTTTCTTT
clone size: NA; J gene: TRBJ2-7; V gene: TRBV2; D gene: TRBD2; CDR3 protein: CASSEDMALESSGGYEQYF; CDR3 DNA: TGTGCCAGCAGTGAAGACATGGCGTTGGAATCTAGCGGGGGCTACGAGCAGTACTTC
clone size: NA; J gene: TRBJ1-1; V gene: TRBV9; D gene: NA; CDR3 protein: CASSVGAETNTEAFF; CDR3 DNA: TGTGCCAGCAGCGTAGGGGCAGAGACGAACACTGAAGCTTTCTTT
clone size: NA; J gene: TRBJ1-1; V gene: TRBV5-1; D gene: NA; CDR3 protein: CASSPRYGTEAFF; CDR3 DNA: TGCGCCAGCAGCCCCCGGTATGGCACTGAAGCTTTCTTT
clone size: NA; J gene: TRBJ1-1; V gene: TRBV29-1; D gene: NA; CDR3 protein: CSVSKGSPNTEAFF; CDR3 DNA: TGCAGCGTTTCGAAGGGGTCACCGAACACTGAAGCTTTCTTT
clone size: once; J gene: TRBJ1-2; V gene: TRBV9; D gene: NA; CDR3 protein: CASSIGRGVGYTF; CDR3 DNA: TGTGCCAGCAGCATTGGGCGGGGGGTTGGCTACACCTTC
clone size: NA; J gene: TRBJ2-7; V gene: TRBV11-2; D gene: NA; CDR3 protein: CASSLDLGVEQYF; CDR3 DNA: TGTGCCAGCAGCTTAGATTTGGGAGTCGAGCAGTACTTC
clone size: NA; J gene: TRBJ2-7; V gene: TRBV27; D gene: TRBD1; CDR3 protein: CASSLGTGAGEQYF; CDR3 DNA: TGTGCCAGCAGTTTGGGGACAGGGGCAGGCGAGCAGTACTTC
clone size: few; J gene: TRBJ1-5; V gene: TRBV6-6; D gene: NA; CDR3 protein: CASRGTGIINQPQHF; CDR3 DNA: TGTGCCAGCAGGGGCACAGGGATCATCAATCAGCCCCAGCATTTT
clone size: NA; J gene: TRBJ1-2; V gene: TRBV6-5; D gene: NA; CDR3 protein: CASSETDSNYGYTF; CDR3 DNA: TGTGCCAGCAGCGAGACAGATTCTAACTATGGCTACACCTTC
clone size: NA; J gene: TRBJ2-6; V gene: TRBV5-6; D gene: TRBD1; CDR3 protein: CASSRGGQGITGANVLTF; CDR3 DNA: TGTGCCAGCAGCCGGGGGGGACAGGGGATTACTGGGGCCAACGTCCTGACTTTC
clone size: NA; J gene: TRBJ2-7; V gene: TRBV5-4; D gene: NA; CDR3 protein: CASSQITRREKIF; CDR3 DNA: TGTGCCAGCAGCCAAATCACCCGCCGGGAGAAGATATTC
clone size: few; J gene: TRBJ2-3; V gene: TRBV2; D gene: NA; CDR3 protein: CASRGLRGDTQYF; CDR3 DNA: TGTGCCAGCAGGGGACTCCGAGGGGATACGCAGTATTTT
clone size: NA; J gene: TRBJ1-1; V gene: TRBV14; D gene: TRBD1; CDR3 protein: CASRPTGGSTEAFF; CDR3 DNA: TGTGCCAGCAGACCAACAGGGGGTAGCACTGAAGCTTTCTTT
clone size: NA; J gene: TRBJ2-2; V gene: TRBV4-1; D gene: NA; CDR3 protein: CASSQGVLLPSGELFF; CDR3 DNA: TGCGCCAGCAGCCAAGGAGTTTTACTCCCTTCCGGGGAGCTGTTTTTT
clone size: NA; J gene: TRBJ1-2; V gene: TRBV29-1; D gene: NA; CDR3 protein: CSVEDQRGSLLGYTF; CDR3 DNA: TGCAGCGTTGAAGATCAACGGGGTTCTCTTCTCGGCTACACCTTC
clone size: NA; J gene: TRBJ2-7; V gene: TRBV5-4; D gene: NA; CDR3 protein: CASSPGDSLYEQYF; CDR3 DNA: TGTGCCAGCAGCCCGGGGGACAGTCTGTACGAGCAGTACTTC
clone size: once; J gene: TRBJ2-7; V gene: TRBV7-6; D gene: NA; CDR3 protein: CASSPNREYEQYF; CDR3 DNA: TGTGCCAGCAGCCCCAACAGGGAATACGAGCAGTACTTC
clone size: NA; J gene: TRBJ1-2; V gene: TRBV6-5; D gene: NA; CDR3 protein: CASSYGRTYGYTF; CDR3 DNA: TGTGCCAGCAGTTACGGACGGACTTATGGCTACACCTTC
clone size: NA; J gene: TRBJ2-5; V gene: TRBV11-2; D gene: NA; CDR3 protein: CASSHSGVRKETQYF; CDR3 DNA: TGTGCCAGCAGCCATTCGGGGGTGCGGAAAGAGACCCAGTACTTC
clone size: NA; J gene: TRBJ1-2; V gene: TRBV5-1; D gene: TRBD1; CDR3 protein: CASSSITGAGGYTF; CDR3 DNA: TGCGCCAGCAGCTCCATAACAGGGGCCGGTGGCTACACCTTC
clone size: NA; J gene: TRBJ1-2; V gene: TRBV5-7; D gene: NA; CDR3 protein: CASSFPKGANYGYTF; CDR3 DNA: TGTGCCAGCAGCTTTCCCAAGGGAGCTAACTATGGCTACACCTTC
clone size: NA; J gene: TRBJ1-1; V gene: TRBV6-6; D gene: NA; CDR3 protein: CASSPEGRNTEAFF; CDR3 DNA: TGTGCCAGCAGTCCCGAAGGGAGGAACACTGAAGCTTTCTTT
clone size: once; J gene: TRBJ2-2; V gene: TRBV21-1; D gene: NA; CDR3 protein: CASSKGGTGELFF; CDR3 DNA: TGTGCCAGCAGCAAAGGAGGAACCGGGGAGCTGTTTTTT
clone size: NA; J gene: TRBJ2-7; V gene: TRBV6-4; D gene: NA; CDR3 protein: CASSAEDGPSYEQYF; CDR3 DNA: TGTGCCAGCAGTGCGGAGGACGGGCCATCCTACGAGCAGTACTTC
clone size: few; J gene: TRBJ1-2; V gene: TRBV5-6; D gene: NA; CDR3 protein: CASSRGYGYTF; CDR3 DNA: TGTGCCAGCAGCCGGGGTTATGGCTACACCTTC
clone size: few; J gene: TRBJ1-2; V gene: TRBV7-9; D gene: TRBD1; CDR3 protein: CASSWTGPYGYTF; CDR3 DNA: TGTGCCAGCAGCTGGACAGGGCCCTATGGCTACACCTTC
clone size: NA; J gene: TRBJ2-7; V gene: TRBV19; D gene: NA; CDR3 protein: CASSWVPGGDVYEQYF; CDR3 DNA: TGTGCCAGTAGTTGGGTTCCAGGAGGGGACGTCTACGAGCAGTACTTC
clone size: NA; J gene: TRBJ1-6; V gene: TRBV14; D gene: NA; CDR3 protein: CASSPRNGNSPLHF; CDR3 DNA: TGTGCCAGCAGCCCAAGGAACGGGAACTCACCCCTCCACTTT
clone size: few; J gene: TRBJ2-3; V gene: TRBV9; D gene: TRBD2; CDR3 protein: CASSVVASGVDTQYF; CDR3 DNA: TGTGCCAGCAGCGTAGTTGCTAGCGGGGTAGATACGCAGTATTTT
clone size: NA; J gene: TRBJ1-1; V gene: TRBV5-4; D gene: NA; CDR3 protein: CASSGRGPNTEAFF; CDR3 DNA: TGTGCCAGCAGCGGGAGGGGACCAAACACTGAAGCTTTCTTT
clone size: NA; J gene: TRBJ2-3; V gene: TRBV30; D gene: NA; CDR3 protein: CAWSVGLNTDTQYF; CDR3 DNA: TGTGCCTGGAGTGTCGGACTAAACACAGATACGCAGTATTTT
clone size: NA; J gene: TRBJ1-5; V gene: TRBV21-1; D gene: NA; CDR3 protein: CASRGGKGNQPQHF; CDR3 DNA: TGTGCCAGCAGGGGGGGGAAGGGGAATCAGCCCCAGCATTTT
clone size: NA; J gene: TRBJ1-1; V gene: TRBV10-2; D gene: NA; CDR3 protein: CASSDMNTEAFF; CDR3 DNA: TGCGCCAGCAGTGACATGAACACTGAAGCTTTCTTT
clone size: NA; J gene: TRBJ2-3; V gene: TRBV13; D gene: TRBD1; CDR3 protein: CASSSGQGTDTQYF; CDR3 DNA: TGTGCCAGCAGCTCTGGACAGGGGACAGATACGCAGTATTTT
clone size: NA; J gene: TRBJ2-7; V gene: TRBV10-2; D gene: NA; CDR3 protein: CASSESGGRTYEQYF; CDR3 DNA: TGCGCCAGCAGTGAGTCCGGGGGACGGACCTACGAGCAGTACTTC
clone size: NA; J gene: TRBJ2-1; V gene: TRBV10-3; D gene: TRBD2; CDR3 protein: CAISETSGEQFF; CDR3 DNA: TGTGCCATCAGTGAAACTAGCGGTGAGCAGTTCTTC
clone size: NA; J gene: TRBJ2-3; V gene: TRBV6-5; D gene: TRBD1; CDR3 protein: CASSAPTGTDTQYF; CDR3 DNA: TGTGCCAGCAGCGCACCGACAGGGACAGATACGCAGTATTTT
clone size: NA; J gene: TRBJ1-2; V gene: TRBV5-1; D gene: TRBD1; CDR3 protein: CASSRGQGVGNYGYTF; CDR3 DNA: TGCGCCAGCAGCCGAGGACAGGGGGTCGGGAACTATGGCTACACCTTC
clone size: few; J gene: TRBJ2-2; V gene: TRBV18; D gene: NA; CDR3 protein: CASQQSEELFF; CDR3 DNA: TGTGCCAGCCAACAGAGTGAGGAGCTGTTTTTT
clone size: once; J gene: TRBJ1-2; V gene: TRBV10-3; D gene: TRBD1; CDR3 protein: CAISPGQEINYGYTF; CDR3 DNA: TGTGCCATCAGCCCCGGACAGGAGATTAACTATGGCTACACCTTC
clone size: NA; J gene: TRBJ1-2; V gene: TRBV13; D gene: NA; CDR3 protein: CASSPTQGNYGYTF; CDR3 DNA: TGTGCCAGCAGCCCGACCCAGGGGAACTATGGCTACACCTTC
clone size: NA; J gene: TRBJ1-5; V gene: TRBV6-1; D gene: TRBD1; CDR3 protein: CASRFDRAENQPQHF; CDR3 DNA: TGTGCCAGCAGGTTCGACAGGGCAGAAAATCAGCCCCAGCATTTT
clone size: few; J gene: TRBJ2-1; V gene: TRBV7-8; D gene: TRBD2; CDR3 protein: CASSLIVAGSVNEQFF; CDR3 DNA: TGTGCCAGCAGCCTCATAGTAGCGGGGTCCGTCAATGAGCAGTTCTTC
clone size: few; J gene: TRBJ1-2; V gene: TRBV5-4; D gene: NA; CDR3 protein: CASSLGSRHYGYTF; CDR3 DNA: TGTGCCAGCAGCTTGGGGAGCAGACACTATGGCTACACCTTC
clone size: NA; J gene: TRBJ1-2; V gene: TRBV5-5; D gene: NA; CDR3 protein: CASSLGGGVLIGYTF; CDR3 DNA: TGTGCCAGCAGCTTGGGCGGGGGGGTCCTTATTGGCTACACCTTC